The entry that follows covers one T cell receptor beta chain sequence. Antigen: not known. This CDR3 is 14 amino acids long. V was shortened by 6 bases and J by 3 bases, with 15 bases between the two germline ends. Germline V gene lookup returns CDR1 SGHRS and CDR2 YFSETQ. The sample originates from a study of cytomegalovirus exposure and HLA in healthy donors. Study-wide results and caveats: The authors enumerated around 150 TCR beta chains as linked to cytomegalovirus. Later on, analysis showed that most CMV-associated TCR beta chains appeared to be HLA-restricted. V- and J-gene trimming of TCR beta was linked (in a later analysis) to a missense DCLRE1C variant.

PCR involved 60 Vbeta and 13 Jbeta primers. The table came from immunoSEQ multiplex PCR; TCRdb's copy has only in-frame clones and leaves some out. The table includes 150,000 to 200,000 clones, 60% to 80% detected once. This clonotype originated in a male donor in good health and CMV-seronegative. The chain carries TRBV5-1 and TRBJ1-1; maybe TRBD1 (6 bases). What was sequenced was PBMCs. CDR3 protein: CASKTEGGHTEAFF. CDR3 in DNA: TGCGCCAGCAAGACGGAGGGGGGGCACACTGAAGCTTTCTTT.